The clone carrying this T cell receptor (beta chain) has more than one count but fewer than ten. The source of the sample is a study of T cells in Graves' hyperthyroidism and ophthalmopathy. RNA transcripts gave rise to amplified TCR beta CDR3 regions. First-round RT-PCR targeting the TCR CDR3 was performed with the HTBI primer set. One entry per CDR3 protein, called by TCRdb with MiXCR from the multiplex PCR reads. The sample lists around 300,000 distinct CDR3 sequences, around 20% occurring once. The V and J ends lost 1 base and 7 bases respectively, with 13 bases between them. The CDR3 runs 15 residues. CDR1 is SEHNR and CDR2 is FQNEAQ in the germline V gene (reference sequence).

The sequence was obtained from a man under 40 with Graves' ophthalmopathy. The chain recombines TRBV7-9 with TRBJ2-2; TRBD2 is a possible D gene (5 bases). The specimen sequenced was blood. In DNA form, the CDR3 reads TGTGCCAGCAGCTTAGTGGCGGGCACCAGCGGGGAGCTGTTTTTT. Translated: CASSLVAGTSGELFF. The variable domain in full, completed from reference TRBV7-9 and TRBJ2-2, reads DTGVSQNPRHKITKRGQNVTFRCDPISEHNRLYWYRQTLGQGPEFLTYFQNEAQLEKSRLLSDRFSAERPKGSFSTLEIQRTEQGDSAMYLCASSLVAGTSGELFFGEGSRLTVL.